This TCR beta chain is drawn from a study of T cells after yellow fever vaccination. Study overall: It was SMART-Seq v4 Ultra Low Input that prepared the fractions with low cell numbers. Study outcomes and limitations: Clones that expanded after primary vaccination mostly reappeared after the booster (approximately 96% CD4, about 89% CD8).

Germline assignment: CDR1 SEHNR and CDR2 FQNEAQ (reference sequence). The V and J ends lost 1 base and 8 bases respectively, with 14 bases between them. This CDR3 has 15 residues. Note on this clonotype: What it binds is unknown.

It was through 5'RACE template switching that TCR cDNA was made, with a universal primer site and UMIs added. In TCRdb, the 5' RACE reads were re-called with MiXCR into one record per CDR3 protein. Of a few hundred thousand distinct CDR3 sequences detected, about a sixth appear once; the ten largest clones hold around a sixth. This chain joins TRBV7-9 and TRBJ1-4, with D unclear. This TCR was recovered from a man aged 18 to 35 who received the YFV17D yellow fever vaccine. Sequenced here: PBMCs, sampled less than 6 days after the first yellow fever vaccination. The CDR3 sequence is CASSLGSLSAEKLFF. The DNA of the CDR3 is TGTGCCAGCAGCTTAGGATCCCTCAGCGCCGAAAAACTGTTTTTT.